The next 16 T cell receptor beta chains were all read from a single sample in a study of blood T cell repertoires in COVID-19. Generated by immunoSEQ multiplex PCR, the TCRdb table keeps only in-frame clones and is missing some. The sample comprises 70,000 to 90,000 clones, around 89% of which are singletons, and around 1.2% rests with the top ten. Sample: PBMCs or T cells enriched from blood (not recorded which). The receptors shown here come from a woman in her forties or fifties with acute COVID-19.

The CDR3 loop is CASSIVAEAYEQYF. CDR3 sequence (DNA): TGTGCCAGTAGTATAGTTGCAGAGGCCTACGAGCAGTACTTC. The chain recombines TRBV19 with TRBJ2-7; D remains unclear. V lost 1 base and J lost 2, with 9 bases in between. In germline, CDR1 is LNHDA, CDR2 SQIVND (reference sequence). The CDR3 covers 14 residues.

The V gene is TRBV24-1, the J gene TRBJ2-3; 10 bases are a match to TRBD2. Per germline, CDR1 KGHDR and CDR2 SFDVKD. The CDR3 has 20 residues. Germline trimming cut 4 bases from V and 1 base from J; bases unmatched to any gene: 16. CDR3 sequence reads: CATSDPGRLAGELGTDTQYF. The DNA of the CDR3 is TGTGCCACCAGTGACCCAGGGCGGCTAGCGGGAGAACTTGGCACAGATACGCAGTATTTT.

The chain joins TRBV6-2 or TRBV6-3 to TRBJ2-1; maybe TRBD2 (5 bases). The germline V gene encodes CDR1 MNHEY and CDR2 SVGEGT. The CDR3 runs to 12 residues. Trimming took off 6 bases at V and 5 bases at J, with 8 bases between the two ends. CDR3 loop: CASSVANNEQFF. The CDR3 coding sequence is TGTGCCAGCAGCGTAGCGAACAATGAGCAGTTCTTC.

The chain uses TRBV6-2 or TRBV6-3 and TRBJ2-1, with D possibly TRBD1 on 6 matching bases. Trimming took 5 bases from V and 7 from J, leaving 9 bases between them. CDR1 is MNHEY and CDR2 is SVGEGT in the germline V gene. This CDR3 comprises 12 residues. The CDR3 sequence: CASSPTGNEQFF. The CDR3 nucleotides read TGTGCCAGCAGTCCAACAGGGAATGAGCAGTTCTTC.

This clone was recorded only once. The chain recombines TRBV25-1 with TRBJ1-1; a weak D match, TRBD1 (6 bases). The V and J ends lost 5 bases and 6 bases respectively, with 13 bases between them. The germline gives CDR1 MGHDK, CDR2 SYGVNS. This CDR3 is 13 amino acids long. CDR3 region: CASSHPQGAEAFF. The DNA for the CDR3 is TGTGCCAGCAGTCACCCACAGGGCGCTGAAGCTTTCTTT.

Only a few counts were recorded for this clone. The gene calls are TRBV7-2 and TRBJ2-1; TRBD2 matches at 11 bases. From germline, CDR1 is SGHTA and CDR2 FQGNSA. The CDR3 runs 17 residues. J was trimmed by 4 bases and V by 5 bases; bases with no gene match: 10. CDR3 in amino acids: CASSPRGGTSGYNEQFF. The CDR3 nucleotides are TGTGCCAGCAGCCCTCGAGGGGGGACTAGCGGTTACAATGAGCAGTTCTTC.

CDR3 residues: CASSAQTGGDYGYTF. In DNA form, the CDR3 reads TGTGCCAGCAGCGCCCAAACAGGGGGGGACTATGGCTACACCTTC. This chain connects TRBV5-4 to TRBJ1-2; 8 nucleotides align to TRBD1. The CDR3 has 15 residues. Per the germline V gene, CDR1 is SGHNT and CDR2 is YYREEE (reference sequence). J was trimmed by 3 bases and V by 4 bases; bases with no gene match: 8.

The rearrangement links TRBV7-3 to TRBJ2-3; D possibly corresponds to TRBD2 (5 bases). CDR1 is SGHTA, CDR2 FQGTGA, per germline. Deletions cut 1 base from V and 6 bases from J, with 8 bases between. This CDR3 is built from 13 residues. Written as DNA, the CDR3 is TGTGCCAGCAGCTTAAGAGAGCGGGATACGCAGTATTTT. Encoded protein: CASSLRERDTQYF.

V gene TRBV28 combines with J gene TRBJ2-1; D is undetermined. There are 12 residues in the CDR3. With 6 bases removed from V and 7 bases from J, the gap between germline ends came to 10 bases. Germline CDR1 and CDR2: MDHEN and SYDVKM. The DNA of the CDR3 is TGTGCCAGCAGCCCGGGTAGGAATGAGCAGTTCTTC. Amino acid sequence: CASSPGRNEQFF.

The chain recombines TRBV4-2 with TRBJ2-7; 10 nucleotides line up with TRBD2. Germline lookup yields CDR1 LGHNA and CDR2 YNFKEQ. This CDR3 is 15 amino acids long. J was trimmed by 3 bases and V by 0 bases; bases with no gene match: 2. DNA for the CDR3: TGTGCCAGCAGCCAAGAGCTAGCGGGGGTCTACGAGCAGTACTTC. Protein product: CASSQELAGVYEQYF.

The chain combines TRBV15 with TRBJ1-2; 7 bases are shared with TRBD1. CDR3 length: 17 residues. Germline CDR1 reads LNHNV; CDR2 reads YYDKDF (reference sequence). With V trimmed by 2 bases and J by 8 bases, 17 bases remained unmatched. Written as DNA, the CDR3 is TGTGCCACCAGCAGATTCCGAACGATGGCAGGGGGAGACGGCTACACCTTC. This translates into CATSRFRTMAGGDGYTF.

J is TRBJ1-4 and V is TRBV6-1, with TRBD1 identical over 8 bases. CDR3 length: 18 residues. Germline V gene sequence: CDR1 MNHNS, CDR2 SASEGT. The ends lost 3 bases at V and 0 bases at J; junction bases unmatched: 9. The CDR3 reads CASSDLPGGSPTNEKLFF. CDR3 in DNA: TGTGCCAGCAGTGACCTACCAGGGGGCTCACCAACTAATGAAAAACTGTTTTTT.

The chain is built from TRBV7-9 and TRBJ1-5; 7 bases match TRBD1. Germline CDR1 reads SEHNR; CDR2 reads FQNEAQ (reference sequence). J lost 3 bases, V lost 1 base, and 6 bases had no gene match. This CDR3 comprises 16 residues. CDR3 loop: CASSLGTTGVNQPQHF. The CDR3 coding sequence is TGTGCCAGCAGCTTAGGCACAACAGGGGTCAATCAGCCCCAGCATTTT.

The chain employs TRBV28 and TRBJ1-4; 9 positions match TRBD1. There are 18 residues in the CDR3. In germline, CDR1 is MDHEN, CDR2 SYDVKM. V was pared by 5 bases and J by 2 bases, with 12 bases of the junction left unmatched. The CDR3 bases are TGTGCCAGCAGTCAACAATTATGGGGACAGGGCACTAATGAAAAACTGTTTTTT. Translating it yields CASSQQLWGQGTNEKLFF.

In this sample, this clone turned up a few times. V and J are TRBV18 and TRBJ1-3; possibly TRBD1 for D (6 bases). Germline V gene lookup returns CDR1 KGHSH and CDR2 LQKENI. CDR3 length equals 17 residues. V lost 6 bases, J lost 2 bases, and 20 bases lay in between. CDR3 loop: CASSLSSTGLTGNTIYF. The CDR3 region has the DNA TGTGCCAGCTCTCTCAGCAGTACAGGGTTAACTGGAAACACCATATATTTT. Based on the CDR3 plus reference TRBV18 and TRBJ1-3, the full variable domain is NAGVMQNPRHLVRRRGQEARLRCSPMKGHSHVYWYRQLPEEGLKFMVYLQKENIIDESGMPKERFSAEFPKEGPSILRIQQVVRGDSAAYFCASSLSSTGLTGNTIYFGEGSWLTVV.

The V call is TRBV7-9, the J call TRBJ2-1, with a weak D call TRBD2 (6 bases). CDR3 size: 14 residues. The V gene's germline CDR1 is SEHNR and CDR2 FQNEAQ (reference sequence). V lost 1 base, J lost 6 bases, and 10 bases lay in between. For the CDR3, the DNA is TGTGCCAGCAGCTTAGTGCGGGAACCCAATGAGCAGTTCTTC. Translating gives CASSLVREPNEQFF.